A selection of T cell receptor beta chains follows, all from one sample in a study of siplizumab effects on memory and regulatory T cells. Libraries were prepared by immunoSEQ multiplex PCR; TCRdb keeps only in-frame clonotypes and omits some of them. The table lists roughly 100,000 clones, roughly 90% of them singletons. The sequencing input was CD4+ T cells sorted from blood. Source of these receptors: a human donor in good health. The CDR3 runs from the conserved cysteine through the conserved F or W. The D gene is left open where the match is weak. Some rows mark clone size as missing; the rest say once, few, many or name a class of expanded clone.

len	d_gene	abundance	v_gene	j_gene	CDR3nt	CDR3aa
12	NA	few	TRBV9	TRBJ1-1	TGTGCCAGCAGCGTAGGGCACGGCCGAGCTTTCTTT	CASSVGHGRAFF
17	TRBD2	NA	TRBV5-1	TRBJ2-5	TGCGCCAGCAGTTCCGGACTAGCGGGAGTAGGACAAGAGACCCAGTACTTC	CASSSGLAGVGQETQYF
14	TRBD1	NA	TRBV6-6	TRBJ1-4	TGTGCCAGCAGTTCCGGGACAGGGCGAGAAAAACTGTTTTTT	CASSSGTGREKLFF
12	NA	NA	TRBV6-1	TRBJ1-1	TGTGCCAGCAGTGAGACATTCACTGAAGCTTTCTTT	CASSETFTEAFF
13	NA	NA	TRBV7-2	TRBJ1-2	TGTGCCAGCAGCTCTACCCCGAGGTATGGCTACACCTTC	CASSSTPRYGYTF
18	TRBD1	few	TRBV19	TRBJ2-7	TGTGCCAGTAGTATAGATCAACCCCGAACCGACAGGGCCTACGAGCAGTACTTC	CASSIDQPRTDRAYEQYF
19	NA	NA	TRBV5-4	TRBJ2-2	TGTGCCAGCAGCTTGGTCTCGTCGATAGCGCGATCGAACACCGGGGAGCTGTTTTTT	CASSLVSSIARSNTGELFF
14	NA	once	TRBV29-1	TRBJ1-1	TGCAGCGTTGCCTCCCGGGGAGCCAACACTGAAGCTTTCTTT	CSVASRGANTEAFF
13	NA	NA	TRBV4-1	TRBJ1-5	TGCGCCAGCAGCCGAGATAGCAATCAGCCCCAGCATTTT	CASSRDSNQPQHF
14	NA	NA	TRBV11-2	TRBJ2-5	TGTGCCAGCAGCTTACCTAACCGACGGGAGACCCAGTACTTC	CASSLPNRRETQYF
13	NA	NA	TRBV7-9	TRBJ2-2	TGTGCCAGCAGCTTTTCGGGGACCGGGGAGCTGTTTTTT	CASSFSGTGELFF
16	TRBD1	once	TRBV19	TRBJ1-2	TGTGCCAGTACCGCGCGGACAGGGGAAATATACTATGGCTACACCTTC	CASTARTGEIYYGYTF
17	TRBD2	NA	TRBV5-5	TRBJ2-7	TGTGCCAGCAGCTTGGAACACACTAGCGGGATGGGGACCCAGCAGTACTTC	CASSLEHTSGMGTQQYF
16	TRBD1	NA	TRBV5-1	TRBJ2-5	TGCGCCAGCAGCACATTTGGGACAGGAGCCCAAGAGACCCAGTACTTC	CASSTFGTGAQETQYF
14	NA	NA	TRBV6-4	TRBJ1-5	TGTGCCAGCATCTCAGAGTATAGCAATCAGCCCCAGCATTTT	CASISEYSNQPQHF
13	NA	once	TRBV15	TRBJ2-5	TGTGCCACCAGCAGGTCATACCAAGAGACCCAGTACTTC	CATSRSYQETQYF
13	TRBD1	NA	TRBV19	TRBJ2-4	TGTGCCAGTAGTCGGAGCAGGGGGAACATTCAGTACTTC	CASSRSRGNIQYF
16	TRBD2	NA	TRBV29-1	TRBJ2-5	TGCAGCGTTCCCGGGGGGGTAGCCTACGGCCAAGAGACCCAGTACTTC	CSVPGGVAYGQETQYF
13	NA	NA	TRBV29-1	TRBJ2-2	TGCAGCGTTGAACCCAAAAACACCGGGGAGCTGTTTTTT	CSVEPKNTGELFF
15	NA	NA	TRBV12-5	TRBJ2-5	TGTGCTAGTGGCTTGGGCGGCACCGACGGGGAGACCCAGTACTTC	CASGLGGTDGETQYF
12	NA	NA	TRBV28	TRBJ2-7	TGTGCCAGCACCCTGGGCTCCTACGAGCAGTACTTC	CASTLGSYEQYF
14	TRBD1	NA	TRBV30	TRBJ2-7	TGTGCCTGGAGTACCGGGACAGGGGTCTACGAGCAGTACTTC	CAWSTGTGVYEQYF
13	TRBD2	NA	TRBV11-2	TRBJ2-1	TGTGCCAGCAGCTCTCACGGGGGGAGTGAGCAGTTCTTC	CASSSHGGSEQFF
18	NA	NA	TRBV4-1	TRBJ2-6	TGCGCCAGCAGCCTTGACCATCCCGTGTTCTCTGGGGCCAACGTCCTGACTTTC	CASSLDHPVFSGANVLTF
14	TRBD1	NA	TRBV18	TRBJ2-7	TGTGCCAGCTCACCGTATAGGGACAGCTACGAGCAGTACTTC	CASSPYRDSYEQYF